The 30 T cell receptor beta chains in this list originate from one sample, sequenced in a study of shared clonotypes between healthy human individuals. Only in-frame clones appear in the TCRdb table, and some are missing; sequencing was by immunoSEQ multiplex PCR. The sample lists about 2.4 million clones; more than 90% were seen once. Source material: naive CD4+ T cells sorted from blood. The subset is: CD45RA+ positively selected. The receptors stem from a man aged 18 to 35 in good health.

The chain couples TRBV9 to TRBJ1-2; D is unresolved. The CDR3 totals 16 residues. CDR1 and CDR2 from the germline V gene are SGDLS and YYNGEE. V lost 4 bases to trimming and J lost 4 bases, with 20 bases between them. CDR3 nucleotides: TGTGCCAGCAGCCCCCCTGCAGGCAGTTCTTTCTATGGCTACACCTTC. It yields the protein CASSPPAGSSFYGYTF.

The CDR3 sequence is CATTRASATGELFF. Written as DNA, the CDR3 is TGTGCCACCACTCGGGCTAGCGCGACCGGGGAGCTGTTTTTT. This chain uses TRBV6-6 with TRBJ2-2, with D perhaps matching TRBD2 (6 bases). Germline V gene lookup returns CDR1 MNHNY and CDR2 SVGAGI (reference sequence). The length of the CDR3 is 14 residues. Trimming left V 10 bases short and J 5 bases short, with 17 bases between.

The chain employs TRBV5-1 and TRBJ2-2; D possibly corresponds to TRBD2 (6 bases). V was trimmed by 0 bases and J by 4 bases, leaving 10 bases between them. The CDR3 sequence is 15 residues long. Germline assignment: CDR1 SGHRS and CDR2 YFSETQ. CDR3 region: CASSLVLAATGELFF. CDR3 coding DNA: TGCGCCAGCAGCTTGGTACTAGCAGCCACCGGGGAGCTGTTTTTT. Looking up the rest from reference TRBV5-1 and TRBJ2-2 gives the full variable domain: KAGVTQTPRYLIKTRGQQVTLSCSPISGHRSVSWYQQTPGQGLQFLFEYFSETQRNKGNFPGRFSGRQFSNSRSEMNVSTLELGDSALYLCASSLVLAATGELFFGEGSRLTVL.

CDR3 in amino acids: CASSRGEGKNSPLHF. The CDR3 bases are TGTGCCAGCAGCAGAGGAGAGGGGAAGAATTCACCCCTCCACTTT. The chain carries TRBV7-3 and TRBJ1-6, with a tentative D call TRBD1 (5 bases). CDR3 length: 15 amino acids. From germline, CDR1 is SGHTA and CDR2 FQGTGA. The ends were cut back, 5 bases at V and 7 bases at J, with 15 bases in the middle. Looking up the rest from reference TRBV7-3 and TRBJ1-6 gives the full variable domain: GAGVSQTPSNKVTEKGKYVELRCDPISGHTALYWYRQSLGQGPEFLIYFQGTGAADDSGLPNDRFFAVRPEGSVSTLKIQRTERGDSAVYLCASSRGEGKNSPLHFGNGTRLTVT.

The genes are TRBV2 and TRBJ2-2, with no clear D. The CDR3 sequence is 13 residues long. The germline gives CDR1 SNHLY, CDR2 FYNNEI. V was cut by 4 bases and J by 4 bases, with 7 bases left in between. The CDR3 sequence is CASSARSTGELFF. Here the CDR3 DNA reads TGTGCCAGCAGTGCCCGCAGCACCGGGGAGCTGTTTTTT. The full variable domain, in which reference TRBV2 and TRBJ2-2 provide the parts outside the CDR3, is EPEVTQTPSHQVTQMGQEVILRCVPISNHLYFYWYRQILGQKVEFLVSFYNNEISEKSEIFDDQFSVERPDGSNFTLKIRSTKLEDSAMYFCASSARSTGELFFGEGSRLTVL.

The J gene is TRBJ1-5, the V gene TRBV7-2, with unresolved D. Deletions cut 5 bases from V and 9 bases from J, with 17 bases between. CDR3 size: 14 residues. The germline V gene encodes CDR1 SGHTA and CDR2 FQGNSA. The CDR3 region is CASSLQAPPGPQHF. CDR3 DNA: TGTGCCAGCAGCCTCCAGGCCCCCCCCGGGCCCCAGCATTTT.

The chain employs TRBV10-3 and TRBJ2-5; 10 nucleotides agree with TRBD2. V shed 10 bases and J 5 bases; nucleotides not matched to a gene: 7. Germline V gives CDR1 ENHRY, CDR2 SYGVKD. The CDR3 runs to 13 residues. This CDR3 is CATLAGVGETQYF. Written as DNA, the CDR3 is TGTGCCACTCTAGCGGGAGTCGGGGAGACCCAGTACTTC.

This clone was found once. This chain links TRBV6-5 with TRBJ2-3, with D possibly matching TRBD2 (6 bases). The CDR3 totals 13 residues. Germline values: CDR1 MNHEY, CDR2 SVGAGI. Trimming removed 0 bases from V and 6 bases from J, with 7 bases in between. The CDR3 is CASSYSRDDTQYF. The CDR3 DNA follows: TGTGCCAGCAGTTACTCGCGGGACGATACGCAGTATTTT.

The rearrangement joins TRBV6-6 to TRBJ2-1; D gene ambiguous. Trimming removed 7 bases from V and 6 bases from J, with 16 bases in between. The CDR3 loop spans 14 amino acids. Per germline, CDR1 MNHNY and CDR2 SVGAGI (reference sequence). CDR3 loop: CASTRAQVLNEQFF. CDR3 coding DNA: TGTGCCAGCACCCGGGCCCAGGTCCTCAATGAGCAGTTCTTC.

The rearrangement uses TRBV9 and TRBJ2-2, with D perhaps TRBD1 (5 bases). Germline V gene sequence: CDR1 SGDLS, CDR2 YYNGEE. V shed 2 bases and J shed 0 bases, with 8 bases lying between them. CDR3 size: 15 residues. DNA of the CDR3: TGTGCCAGCAGCGTCAGGGCTACGAACACCGGGGAGCTGTTTTTT. Translation gives CASSVRATNTGELFF.

CDR3 coding DNA: TGTGCCAGCAGCTTACAGGGGGCCACCGGGGAGCTGTTTTTT. This translates into CASSLQGATGELFF. The J gene is TRBJ2-2, the V gene TRBV7-8, with 8 positions matching TRBD1. Germline-derived CDR1 and CDR2 are SGHVS and FQNEAQ. With 2 bases clipped from V and 4 bases from J, the junction kept 0 bases outside the gene matches. The CDR3 runs 14 residues. Filled out from reference TRBV7-8 and TRBJ2-2, the complete variable domain reads GAGVSQSPRYKVAKRGQDVALRCDPISGHVSLFWYQQALGQGPEFLTYFQNEAQLDKSGLPSDRFFAERPEGSVSTLKIQRTQQEDSAVYLCASSLQGATGELFFGEGSRLTVL.

This clone was counted only a few times. This specimen includes other DNA sequences encoding the same CDR3. The CDR3 loop reads CASSLDGQNNQPQHF. The CDR3 bases are TGCGCCAGCAGCTTGGATGGACAGAACAATCAGCCCCAGCATTTT. The gene calls are TRBV5-1 and TRBJ1-5; possible D gene TRBD1, 6 bases. CDR3 size: 15 residues. From germline, CDR1 is SGHRS and CDR2 YFSETQ. The V end was cut by 0 bases, the J end by 3 bases, with 10 bases between.

The chain recombines TRBV5-1 with TRBJ1-4, with 9 bases aligning to TRBD1. Germline CDR1 is SGHRS and CDR2 is YFSETQ. Trimming cost V 0 bases and J 10 bases; bases outside gene matches: 7. The CDR3 totals 15 residues. This CDR3 reads CASSLAGTGKGKLFF. As DNA, the CDR3 is TGCGCCAGCAGCTTGGCCGGGACAGGGAAGGGAAAACTGTTTTTT.

The V gene is TRBV7-2, the J gene TRBJ2-1, with D possibly being TRBD1 (6 bases). Germline V lookup: CDR1 SGHTA, CDR2 FQGNSA. CDR3 length: 14 residues. V was cut by 6 bases and J by 6 bases, with 15 bases left in between. The CDR3 bases are TGTGCCAGCAGATCAGGGGCCATCCCCAATGAGCAGTTCTTC. Translation: CASRSGAIPNEQFF.

V usage is TRBV2 and J usage is TRBJ2-5; D unresolved. There are 11 residues in the CDR3. With 10 bases removed from V and 5 bases from J, the gap between germline ends came to 11 bases. Germline values: CDR1 SNHLY, CDR2 FYNNEI. CDR3: CATSPGETQYF. CDR3 sequence (DNA): TGTGCCACCTCACCGGGTGAGACCCAGTACTTC.

In DNA form, the CDR3 reads TGTGCCATCAGTCGTGGGGTATCAGGGGCCAACGTCCTGACTTTC. This codes for CAISRGVSGANVLTF. The chain recombines TRBV10-3 with TRBJ2-6; no definite D call. Trimming pared 5 bases from V and 4 bases from J, leaving 12 bases between. CDR3 length equals 15 residues. Per germline, CDR1 ENHRY and CDR2 SYGVKD.

V gene TRBV7-9 combines with J gene TRBJ2-5; D ambiguous. Germline V CDR1 and CDR2: SEHNR, FQNEAQ (reference sequence). CDR3 size: 15 residues. V was pared by 5 bases and J by 1 base, with 14 bases between. CDR3 residues: CASSPLWGSQETQYF. In nucleotides, the CDR3 is TGTGCCAGCAGCCCTCTTTGGGGATCCCAAGAGACCCAGTACTTC. The variable domain in full, with the rest retrieved from reference TRBV7-9 and TRBJ2-5, is DTGVSQNPRHKITKRGQNVTFRCDPISEHNRLYWYRQTLGQGPEFLTYFQNEAQLEKSRLLSDRFSAERPKGSFSTLEIQRTEQGDSAMYLCASSPLWGSQETQYFGPGTRLLVL.

The chain uses TRBV9 and TRBJ1-2, with a tentative D call TRBD1 (5 bases). CDR3 length equals 15 residues. V was trimmed by 0 bases and J by 2 bases, leaving 11 bases between them. Germline V gene lookup returns CDR1 SGDLS and CDR2 YYNGEE. CDR3 residues: CASSVGDGLNYGYTF. Written as DNA, the CDR3 is TGTGCCAGCAGCGTAGGGGACGGATTAAACTATGGCTACACCTTC.

The V and J genes are TRBV6-1 and TRBJ1-5; D unresolved. The V and J ends lost 4 bases and 4 bases respectively, with 8 bases between them. This CDR3 region has 13 residues. In germline, CDR1 is MNHNS, CDR2 SASEGT. In nucleotides, the CDR3 is TGTGCCAGCAGTGGGTTACATAATCAGCCCCAGCATTTT. It codes for CASSGLHNQPQHF.

The rearrangement joins TRBV10-2 to TRBJ2-3, with unresolved D. Trimming took off 4 bases at V and 5 bases at J, with 7 bases between the two ends. Looked up from germline, CDR1 is WSHSY and CDR2 is SAAADI. This CDR3 is 12 amino acids long. The DNA for the CDR3 is TGCGCCAGCAGTGTTGTCAGAGATACGCAGTATTTT. Protein sequence: CASSVVRDTQYF.

The chain uses TRBV11-3 and TRBJ2-7; the match to TRBD1 covers 9 bases. The V gene end was trimmed by 6 bases and the J gene end by 6 bases; junction bases not matched to a gene: 12. This CDR3 is 15 amino acids long. Per the germline V gene, CDR1 is SGHNT and CDR2 is YENEEA. The CDR3 protein is CASSSRGQGFIEQYF. The CDR3 bases are TGTGCCAGCAGTTCTCGGGGACAGGGTTTTATCGAGCAGTACTTC.

V usage is TRBV5-1 and J usage is TRBJ2-3; D is possibly TRBD2 (5 bases). This CDR3 comprises 14 residues. Per germline, CDR1 SGHRS and CDR2 YFSETQ. Trimming stripped 0 bases from V and 2 bases from J, with 7 bases between. This chain's CDR3 is CASSLASNTDTQYF. The CDR3 DNA reads as TGCGCCAGCAGCTTGGCTAGCAACACAGATACGCAGTATTTT.

V usage is TRBV7-9 and J usage is TRBJ2-7; 15 bases align to TRBD2. Germline-derived CDR1 and CDR2 are SEHNR and FQNEAQ (reference sequence). J lost 2 bases, V lost 4 bases, and 12 bases had no gene match. The CDR3 length is 19 residues. CDR3 coding DNA: TGTGCCAGCAGCTCCGCTGGACTCGGGACTAGCGGGAGGCCCTACGAGCAGTACTTC. This translates into CASSSAGLGTSGRPYEQYF.

The chain employs TRBV5-1 and TRBJ1-4; D is undetermined. V was pared by 9 bases and J by 0 bases, with 15 bases between. Germline V gives CDR1 SGHRS, CDR2 YFSETQ. The CDR3 is 15 residues long. The CDR3 DNA is TGCGCCACCCGGACGGATCCTTCAACTAATGAAAAACTGTTTTTT. Its protein product is CATRTDPSTNEKLFF.

The rearrangement uses TRBV27 and TRBJ2-5; 8 bases match TRBD1. This CDR3 contains 13 residues. Trimming removed 5 bases from V and 5 bases from J; junction bases left unmatched: 4. CDR1 and CDR2 from the germline V gene are MNHEY and SMNVEV (reference sequence). The CDR3 region has the DNA TGTGCCAGCAGTAACAGGGGGTCGGAGACCCAGTACTTC. As protein: CASSNRGSETQYF.

Note on this clone: The sample holds other DNA sequences that translate to the same CDR3. V gene TRBV28 combines with J gene TRBJ1-5; D uncertain. Trimming took off 8 bases at V and 5 bases at J, with 4 bases between the two ends. The length of the CDR3 is 10 residues. Per the germline V gene, CDR1 is MDHEN and CDR2 is SYDVKM. The CDR3 bases are TGTGCCAGCGGCGATCAGCCCCAGCATTTT. Encoded protein: CASGDQPQHF.

The chain recombines TRBV6-5 with TRBJ2-1; D ambiguous. The CDR3 is 15 amino acids. Germline CDR1 MNHEY, CDR2 SVGAGI. The V end was cut by 6 bases, the J end by 5 bases, with 17 bases between. The CDR3 reads CASRLDTAVNNEQFF. The CDR3, as DNA: TGTGCCAGCAGGTTAGACACGGCGGTAAACAATGAGCAGTTCTTC.

The genes are TRBV7-8 and TRBJ2-7, with D unclear. Per germline, CDR1 SGHVS and CDR2 FQNEAQ. V was cut by 5 bases and J by 2 bases, with 1 base left in between. The CDR3 has 10 amino acids. This CDR3 is CASSTYEQYF. CDR3 sequence (DNA): TGTGCCAGCAGCACCTACGAGCAGTACTTC. Full variable domain (missing parts from reference TRBV7-8 and TRBJ2-7): GAGVSQSPRYKVAKRGQDVALRCDPISGHVSLFWYQQALGQGPEFLTYFQNEAQLDKSGLPSDRFFAERPEGSVSTLKIQRTQQEDSAVYLCASSTYEQYFGPGTRLTVT.

Worth noting for this clone: Other nucleotide sequences from this sample produce the same CDR3. The CDR3 DNA sequence: TGTGCCTGGAGGGGGTCCGTCAGCACAGATACGCAGTATTTT. Its translation is CAWRGSVSTDTQYF. This chain uses TRBV30 with TRBJ2-3; D is unresolved. The germline V and J ends were trimmed by 3 bases and 0 bases, with 10 bases remaining between them. This CDR3 comprises 14 residues. Germline V gene lookup returns CDR1 GTSNPN and CDR2 SVGIG (reference sequence).

V usage is TRBV14 and J usage is TRBJ2-1; 12 bases are a match to TRBD1. The CDR3 extends over 15 amino acids. Germline loops: CDR1 SGHDN, CDR2 FVKESK. Trimming took 4 bases from V and 9 from J; bases not matched to a gene: 7. CDR3 nucleotides: TGTGCCAGCAGCCTAATAGGGACAGGGGGCCGTGAGCAGTTCTTC. This codes for CASSLIGTGGREQFF. The variable domain in full, with the rest retrieved from reference TRBV14 and TRBJ2-1, is EAGVTQFPSHSVIEKGQTVTLRCDPISGHDNLYWYRRVMGKEIKFLLHFVKESKQDESGMPNNRFLAERTGGTYSTLKVQPAELEDSGVYFCASSLIGTGGREQFFGPGTRLTVL.